What follows is one T cell receptor (beta chain) and its context. Its antigen is as yet unknown. The same CDR3 is also encoded by other DNA sequences in this sample. Trimming took off 4 bases at V and 1 base at J, with 3 bases between the two ends. Looked up from germline, CDR1 is SGDLS and CDR2 is YYNGEE. CDR3 size: 12 residues. The PCR contained 60 Vbeta and 13 Jbeta primers. TCRdb keeps only in-frame clones here, not all; method: immunoSEQ multiplex PCR. The sample holds more than 140,000 clones, about 79% seen once. These data belong to a study of cytomegalovirus exposure and HLA in healthy donors. Notes on the study in general: For most TCR sequences rarity was the rule, although some public TCRs occurred in many donors. The study put roughly 160 TCR beta chains on its list as cytomegalovirus-associated. A later analysis appeared to link common viral pathogens to several of the most significant clusters.

Specimen: PBMCs. This receptor was obtained from a male donor in good health and CMV-seronegative. The chain links TRBV9 to TRBJ1-3; D not certain. This CDR3 is CASSPSGNTIYF. CDR3 in DNA: TGTGCCAGCAGCCCATCTGGAAACACCATATATTTT.